The sample holds a few counts of the clone carrying this T cell receptor (beta chain). TCR beta CDR3 regions were amplified from RNA. When the TCR CDR3 underwent first-round RT-PCR, the HTBI primer set was used. MiXCR was run by TCRdb on the multiplex PCR reads, yielding one entry per CDR3 protein. The sample has 490,000 or so distinct CDR3 sequences; about 20% are singletons. V was clipped by 4 bases and J by 8 bases, with 13 bases between them. This CDR3 is 14 amino acids long. In germline, CDR1 is SGHRS, CDR2 YFSETQ. These data originate in a study of T cells in Graves' hyperthyroidism and ophthalmopathy.

Sequencing was performed on blood. The chain carries TRBV5-1 and TRBJ1-6, with D hard to call. The sequence came from a woman in her 70s with Graves' ophthalmopathy. The CDR3 DNA reads as TGCGCCAGCAGCGTGACCCTAGTGCATTCACCCCTCCACTTT. This sequence encodes CASSVTLVHSPLHF. Full variable domain (missing parts from reference TRBV5-1 and TRBJ1-6): KAGVTQTPRYLIKTRGQQVTLSCSPISGHRSVSWYQQTPGQGLQFLFEYFSETQRNKGNFPGRFSGRQFSNSRSEMNVSTLELGDSALYLCASSVTLVHSPLHFGNGTRLTVT.